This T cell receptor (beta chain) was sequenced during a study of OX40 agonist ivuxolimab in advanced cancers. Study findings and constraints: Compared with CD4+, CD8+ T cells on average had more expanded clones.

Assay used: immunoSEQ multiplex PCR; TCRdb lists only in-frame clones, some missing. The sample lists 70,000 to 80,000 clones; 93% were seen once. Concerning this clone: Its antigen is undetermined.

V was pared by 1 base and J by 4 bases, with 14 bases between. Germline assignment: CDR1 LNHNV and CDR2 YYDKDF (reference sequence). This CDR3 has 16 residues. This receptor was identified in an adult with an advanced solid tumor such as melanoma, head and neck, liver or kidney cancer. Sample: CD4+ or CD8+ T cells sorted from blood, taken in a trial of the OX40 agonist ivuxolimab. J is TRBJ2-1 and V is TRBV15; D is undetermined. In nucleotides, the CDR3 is TGTGCCACCAGCAGAGGACCCTTTGACTGGTACAATGAGCAGTTCTTC. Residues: CATSRGPFDWYNEQFF.